This is a list of T cell receptor beta chains from one sample in a study of post-analysis software for immune sequencing data. MiXCR, run by TCRdb on the PCR reads, gives a single entry per CDR3 protein. The data contain hundreds of thousands of distinct CDR3 sequences, more than 50% of them seen just once; the ten biggest clones take up approximately 11%. The material sequenced was blood. These receptors originate from a girl aged 2-9 years with multiple sclerosis. CDR3s include the opening cysteine and the closing phenylalanine or tryptophan. Each record gives: clone size, J gene, V gene, D gene, CDR3 DNA, CDR3 protein. A D gene is named only where the DNA matches it firmly. Clone size is not always given. Where it is, it says once, few, many or a class for expanded clones.

abundance: few
j_gene: TRBJ2-1
v_gene: TRBV12-3/TRBV12-4
d_gene: TRBD2
CDR3nt: TGTGCCAGCAGTACGATCCTAGCGGGGGACTACAATGAGCAGTTCTTC
CDR3aa: CASSTILAGDYNEQFF

abundance: -
j_gene: TRBJ2-3
v_gene: TRBV12-3/TRBV12-4
d_gene: -
CDR3nt: TGTGCCAGCAGTTTTAGGAGATCTAGCACAGATACGCAGTATTTT
CDR3aa: CASSFRRSSTDTQYF

abundance: -
j_gene: TRBJ2-4
v_gene: TRBV3-1
d_gene: TRBD2
CDR3nt: TGTGCCAGCAGCCCCCGATTTGGGGGGGGCATTCAGTACTTC
CDR3aa: CASSPRFGGGIQYF

abundance: -
j_gene: TRBJ1-1
v_gene: TRBV29-1
d_gene: -
CDR3nt: TGCAGCGTCCTAGGGGGGGGGCCCACTGAAGCTTTCTTT
CDR3aa: CSVLGGGPTEAFF

abundance: few
j_gene: TRBJ2-5
v_gene: TRBV14
d_gene: -
CDR3nt: TGTGCCAGCAGCCTACCTAACATGGAGACCCAGTACTTC
CDR3aa: CASSLPNMETQYF

abundance: few
j_gene: TRBJ1-4
v_gene: TRBV20-1
d_gene: -
CDR3nt: TGCAGTGCTGCTCTTACAGGGTCGGATGAAAAACTGTTTTTT
CDR3aa: CSAALTGSDEKLFF

abundance: -
j_gene: TRBJ2-3
v_gene: TRBV10-3
d_gene: TRBD2
CDR3nt: TGTGCCACCCGACTAGCGGGGGAAGATACGCAGTATTTT
CDR3aa: CATRLAGEDTQYF

abundance: -
j_gene: TRBJ1-2
v_gene: TRBV9
d_gene: -
CDR3nt: TGTGCCAGCAGCGTAGATCGAGGCGAGCAAAACTATGGCTACACCTTC
CDR3aa: CASSVDRGEQNYGYTF

abundance: -
j_gene: TRBJ1-1
v_gene: TRBV29-1
d_gene: -
CDR3nt: TGCAGCGTTGAGTGGGCCGGGTCCCCAGAGGCTGAAGCTTTCTTT
CDR3aa: CSVEWAGSPEAEAFF

abundance: -
j_gene: TRBJ2-7
v_gene: TRBV29-1
d_gene: -
CDR3nt: TGCAGCGTTGGTCAGACTTTAGGGGTACACGAGCAGTACTTC
CDR3aa: CSVGQTLGVHEQYF

abundance: many
j_gene: TRBJ2-1
v_gene: TRBV29-1
d_gene: -
CDR3nt: TGCAGCGTCGGACAGAGCTCCTACAATGAGCAGTTCTTC
CDR3aa: CSVGQSSYNEQFF

abundance: few
j_gene: TRBJ2-1
v_gene: TRBV20-1
d_gene: TRBD1
CDR3nt: TGCAGTGCTAGCGGACAGGAGACCCTCGGTGAGCAGTTCTTC
CDR3aa: CSASGQETLGEQFF

abundance: -
j_gene: TRBJ2-3
v_gene: TRBV9
d_gene: -
CDR3nt: TGTGCCAGCAGCGCCCCGAGGTCAGATACGCAGTATTTT
CDR3aa: CASSAPRSDTQYF

abundance: few
j_gene: TRBJ2-3
v_gene: TRBV5-1
d_gene: TRBD1
CDR3nt: TGCGCCAGCAGCTTGGAATCGGACAGGACAGATACGCAGTATTTT
CDR3aa: CASSLESDRTDTQYF

abundance: -
j_gene: TRBJ1-2
v_gene: TRBV5-1
d_gene: -
CDR3nt: TGCGCCAGCAGCGGGGGAGGACTTAACTATGGCTACACCTTC
CDR3aa: CASSGGGLNYGYTF

abundance: -
j_gene: TRBJ2-7
v_gene: TRBV6-6
d_gene: TRBD2
CDR3nt: TGTGCCAGCAGTTTCAGGGTAGCGGGAGTGACGGGCGAGCAGTACTTC
CDR3aa: CASSFRVAGVTGEQYF

abundance: -
j_gene: TRBJ2-4
v_gene: TRBV10-3
d_gene: -
CDR3nt: TGTGCCATCAGTGACAGCCGAGCCAAAAACATTCAGTACTTC
CDR3aa: CAISDSRAKNIQYF